In this sample, the clone carrying this T cell receptor (beta chain) turned up a few times. Its antigen is currently unknown. The data were obtained in a study of CD8 T cells in ankylosing spondylitis. Using its own MiXCR run on the 5' RACE reads, TCRdb lists one record per CDR3 protein. This table holds 150,000 to 200,000 distinct CDR3 sequences, around 19% found once. Findings and caveats of the study: In ankylosing spondylitis patients, matched synovial fluid reportedly showed significant enrichment of disease-linked clones. Seemingly distinctive of ankylosing spondylitis blood was a TCR beta motif formed by eight highly homologous variants. Some motif variants had been reported before (in reactive arthritis synovial fluid and blood). Clones linked with disease were CD8+ and fairly uncommon in the peripheral blood.

The CDR3 covers 13 residues. The V gene lost 1 base and the J gene lost 3 bases, with 6 bases spanning the gap. CDR1 is MNHNS and CDR2 is SASEGT in the germline V gene. The chain links TRBV6-1 to TRBJ2-5; D unclear. This sequence originates from a male donor with ankylosing spondylitis or in good health (not recorded which). Specimen: blood, either unsorted or a sorted T cell fraction (not recorded which). The DNA of the CDR3 is TGTGCCAGCAGTGAAGGGTTAGAAGAGACCCAGTACTTC. Translated: CASSEGLEETQYF.